These 14 T cell receptor beta chains were all obtained from the same sample, sequenced in a study of tumor and adjacent non-tumor tissue in lung cancer. This sample's RNA came from whole unsorted tissue. The library came from three nested PCR rounds adapted from ARM-PCR protocols. TCRdb passed the multiplex PCR reads through MiXCR, listing each CDR3 protein once. The sample gives about 68,000 distinct CDR3 sequences, roughly 56% of which show up once; 20% is in the top ten. Sequenced sample: lung tumor tissue. Source of these receptors: a man over 45 with non-small cell lung cancer.

This clonotype was recorded a few times. The chain is built from TRBV7-9 and TRBJ2-7; D not resolved. The germline V gene encodes CDR1 SEHNR and CDR2 FQNEAQ (reference sequence). Trimming took 6 bases from V and 2 from J, leaving 11 bases between them. This CDR3 has 13 residues. The CDR3: CASSFTETYEQYF. CDR3 DNA: TGTGCCAGCAGTTTCACAGAGACCTACGAGCAGTACTTC. Full variable domain (rest looked up from reference TRBV7-9 and TRBJ2-7): DTGVSQNPRHKITKRGQNVTFRCDPISEHNRLYWYRQTLGQGPEFLTYFQNEAQLEKSRLLSDRFSAERPKGSFSTLEIQRTEQGDSAMYLCASSFTETYEQYFGPGTRLTVT.

This clonotype showed up many times. As DNA, the CDR3 is TGTGCCTGTAGACAGCAGGTAATAGCGGGAGTCTACGAGCAGTACTTC. Translation: CACRQQVIAGVYEQYF. The V call is TRBV6-5, the J call TRBJ2-7; 9 bases map to TRBD2. Germline loops: CDR1 MNHEY, CDR2 SVGAGI. J lost 3 bases, V lost 11 bases, and 17 bases had no gene match. The CDR3 loop spans 16 amino acids.

This clonotype has more than one count but fewer than ten. The chain is built from TRBV5-4 and TRBJ2-2, with D tentatively TRBD1 or TRBD2 (6 bases each). The CDR3 contains 16 residues. In germline, CDR1 is SGHNT, CDR2 YYREEE (reference sequence). V shed 7 bases and J shed 0 bases, with 16 bases lying between them. CDR3 bases: TGTGCCAGCCGAGGGGGGCTGGCGGCGAACACCGGGGAGCTGTTTTTT. This codes for CASRGGLAANTGELFF.

Concerning this clonotype: The germline gene is not matched at one end of the junction; a read error may be the cause. The V gene is TRBV11-3, the J gene TRBJ2-1; D is unresolved. Looked up from germline, CDR1 is SGHNT and CDR2 is YENEEA. The CDR3 spans 15 residues. The CDR3 region has the DNA TGTGCCAGCAGCCTGACGGGCCAGGCTGTCAATGAGCGGTTCTTC. As protein: CASSLTGQAVNERFF.

This rearrangement joins TRBV2 to TRBJ2-7; 7 bases line up with TRBD1. This CDR3 comprises 15 residues. CDR1 and CDR2 from the germline V gene are SNHLY and FYNNEI. The V and J ends lost 8 bases and 0 bases, in that order; junction bases with no gene match: 10. The CDR3 nucleotides read TGTGCCAGCTTCCGAACAGGGGCTGGCTCCTACGAGCAGTACTTC. It encodes CASFRTGAGSYEQYF.

Comments on this clonotype: A clone one base away is much larger, so this may be a read error. V is TRBV29-1 and J is TRBJ2-4; TRBD2 aligns across 7 bases. In germline, CDR1 is SQVTM, CDR2 ANQGSEA. The length of the CDR3 is 12 residues. The V and J ends lost 4 bases and 6 bases, in that order; junction bases with no gene match: 3. The CDR3 DNA follows: TGCAGCGTTGGGGACTATCGAAACATTCAGTACTTC. Its translation: CSVGDYRNIQYF.

The V call is TRBV11-2, the J call TRBJ2-1; D gene unclear. CDR1 and CDR2 (germline): SGHAT, FQNNGV. The length of the CDR3 is 13 residues. With 7 bases removed from V and 8 bases from J, the gap between germline ends came to 15 bases. CDR3 loop: CASISRNSHEQFF. The CDR3 nucleotides read TGTGCCAGCATCTCTAGGAACAGCCATGAGCAGTTCTTC.

Comments on this clonotype: This may stem from a read error, because a much larger clone lies one nucleotide away. The chain uses TRBV28 and TRBJ1-2, with 10 bases aligning to TRBD1. The junction had 14 bases not matched to a gene; V was cut back by 1 base and J by 6 bases. The CDR3 is 18 amino acids. Germline assignment: CDR1 MDHEN and CDR2 SYDVKM. The CDR3 here is CASSLFGTQTGGDNGYTF. The CDR3 DNA follows: TGTGCCAGCAGTTTATTCGGCACCCAGACAGGGGGCGACAATGGCTACACCTTC.

The sample holds a few counts of this clonotype. The J gene is TRBJ2-2, the V gene TRBV12-3 or TRBV12-4; 11 positions match TRBD1. This CDR3 has 16 amino acids. Trimming removed 7 bases from V and 7 bases from J; junction bases left unmatched: 11. CDR3 sequence: CASNLTGTGGSGELFF. CDR3 coding DNA: TGTGCCAGCAATTTGACGGGGACAGGGGGTAGCGGGGAGCTGTTTTTT.

This clonotype was observed many times. CDR3 in DNA: TGTGCCAGCAGTAAACGGGGACAGGGAAACACCATATATTTT. The encoded protein is CASSKRGQGNTIYF. The chain combines TRBV6-1 with TRBJ1-3; 7 positions agree with TRBD1. J lost 4 bases, V lost 5 bases, and 5 bases had no gene match. CDR3 length: 14 residues. Per germline, CDR1 MNHNS and CDR2 SASEGT.

The chain employs TRBV12-3 or TRBV12-4 and TRBJ2-7; D unclear. The V and J ends lost 6 bases and 7 bases respectively, with 16 bases between them. CDR3 length: 13 amino acids. In nucleotides, the CDR3 is TGTGCCAGCAGAGCCGGGCAAGGGTATGAGCAGTACTTC. As protein: CASRAGQGYEQYF.

A few counts support this clonotype. A clone one base away is much larger, so this may be a read error. The rearrangement joins TRBV29-1 to TRBJ2-2; tentative D call: TRBD2 (5 bases). The CDR3 length is 13 residues. V was cut by 7 bases and J by 4 bases, with 13 bases left in between. Germline CDR1 SQVTM, CDR2 ANQGSEA. In nucleotides, the CDR3 is TGCAGCGGGAGGCACGTGGCCACCGGGGAGCTGTTTTTT. This codes for CSGRHVATGELFF.

Notes on this clonotype: One junction end disagrees with the germline gene, perhaps due to a read error. This rearrangement joins TRBV5-1 to TRBJ2-7; 8 bases fit TRBD2. Per germline, CDR1 SGHRS and CDR2 YFSETQ. The CDR3 covers 16 residues. DNA of the CDR3: TGCGACAGCAGCTTCCTAGGAGCGGGAGTACCGGACGAGCAGTACTTC. This translates into CDSSFLGAGVPDEQYF.

This clonotype is labeled medium-sized. This rearrangement joins TRBV4-1 to TRBJ1-2; the D is unclear. The V end was cut by 4 bases, the J end by 8 bases, with 14 bases between. From germline, CDR1 is MGHRA and CDR2 YSYEKL. The CDR3 has 13 residues. This CDR3 reads CASSPRTFDGYTF. CDR3 sequence (DNA): TGCGCCAGCAGCCCCCGGACCTTCGACGGCTACACCTTC.